One and the same sample provided the 21 T cell receptor beta chains below, sequenced in a study of response to subunit inactivated influenza vaccine. One entry per CDR3 protein, called by TCRdb with MiXCR from the RT-PCR reads. The sample shows 650,000 to 800,000 distinct CDR3 sequences, over 11% of them seen only once. The sequenced sample was PBMCs from blood, obtained approximately 15 days before vaccination. These receptors originate from a man between 50 and 59 years old who received an inactivated influenza vaccine.

This clonotype showed up just a few times. The V call is TRBV12-1, the J call TRBJ2-2; TRBD2 is the table's D call, not checked against the DNA. TRBV12-1 is described as a pseudogene. This CDR3 has 21 amino acids. For the CDR3, the DNA is TGTGCCAGCAGCCCCGGGGGGGAGGATCCTAGCGGGGATTCGAACACCGGGGAGCTGTTTTTT. Translating it yields CASSPGGEDPSGDSNTGELFF.

V usage is TRBV19 and J usage is TRBJ2-2; no clear D. Germline assignment: CDR1 LNHDA and CDR2 SQIVND (reference sequence). V dropped 10 bases and J dropped 4 bases, with 7 bases sitting between them. This CDR3 region has 11 residues. The CDR3 protein is CATHSTGELFF. The CDR3 DNA sequence: TGTGCCACCCATAGCACCGGGGAGCTGTTTTTT.

The table lists this clonotype with many counts. This chain uses TRBV6-2 or TRBV6-3 with TRBJ2-5, with 10 bases lining up with TRBD2. The germline V gene has CDR1 MNHEY and CDR2 SVGEGT. The ends lost 5 bases at V and 7 bases at J; junction bases unmatched: 19. The CDR3 totals 18 residues. As DNA, the CDR3 is TGTGCCAGCAGTCTCATTCCCGGCGGACTAGCGGAGAGAGGGACCCAGTACTTC. Translation: CASSLIPGGLAERGTQYF.

This clonotype has just a few counts. The V gene is TRBV3-1, the J gene TRBJ1-5, with no clear D. CDR1 and CDR2 (germline): LGHDT, YNNKEL (reference sequence). The CDR3 sequence is 13 residues long. V lost 1 base and J lost 9, with 10 bases in between. CDR3 amino acids: CASSQAQSTPQHF. The CDR3 coding sequence is TGTGCCAGCAGCCAAGCACAGTCTACGCCCCAGCATTTT. Drawing the rest from reference TRBV3-1 and TRBJ1-5, the complete variable domain is DTAVSQTPKYLVTQMGNDKSIKCEQNLGHDTMYWYKQDSKKFLKIMFSYNNKELIINETVPNRFSPKSPDKAHLNLHINSLELGDSAVYFCASSQAQSTPQHFGDGTRLSIL.

V and J are TRBV5-6 and TRBJ2-1, with 7 bases identical to TRBD2. Germline trimming cut 4 bases from V and 8 bases from J; bases unmatched to any gene: 18. Germline CDR1 and CDR2: SGHDT and YYEEEE. The CDR3 is 17 amino acids. CDR3 DNA sequence: TGTGCCAGCAGCCCGCTTACTAGCGCTCTCTTGTCTGATGAGCAGTTCTTC. This encodes CASSPLTSALLSDEQFF.

The gene calls are TRBV4-1 and TRBJ2-1; no firm D call. The CDR3 extends over 18 amino acids. The germline V and J ends were trimmed by 1 base and 5 bases, with 21 bases remaining between them. Germline CDR1 MGHRA, CDR2 YSYEKL. CDR3: CASSQAALRFKFNNEQFF. The CDR3 bases are TGCGCCAGCAGCCAAGCCGCCCTCAGATTCAAGTTTAACAATGAGCAGTTCTTC.

V is TRBV7-2 and J is TRBJ2-2; tentative D call: TRBD1 (6 bases). The CDR3 contains 14 residues. Germline V gene data show CDR1 as SGHTA and CDR2 as FQGNSA. Trimming cost V 3 bases and J 7 bases, with 12 bases left between them. Here the CDR3 DNA reads TGTGCCAGCAGCTTGGACAGAGGCCACGGGGAGCTGTTTTTT. Amino acids: CASSLDRGHGELFF.

This clonotype was counted a few times. The V call is TRBV12-3 or TRBV12-4, the J call TRBJ1-6; D is ambiguous. V was cut by 6 bases and J by 8 bases, with 11 bases left in between. The CDR3 spans 13 residues. The CDR3 sequence: CASRRNRHSPLHF. The CDR3, as DNA: TGTGCCAGCAGGAGGAACCGCCATTCACCCCTCCACTTT.

This clonotype was recorded many times. The V gene is TRBV4-3, the J gene TRBJ2-7; possible D gene TRBD1, 6 bases. This CDR3 comprises 14 residues. Trimming stripped 0 bases from V and 2 bases from J, with 8 bases between. The germline gives CDR1 LGHNA, CDR2 YSLEER. CDR3 residues: CASSQERGTYEQYF. CDR3 sequence (DNA): TGCGCCAGCAGCCAAGAAAGGGGGACCTACGAGCAGTACTTC.

This clonotype was detected only a few times. The chain employs TRBV7-3 and TRBJ2-3; no reliable D call. Germline assignment: CDR1 SGHTA and CDR2 FQGTGA. V lost 5 bases to trimming and J lost 6 bases, with 12 bases between them. The CDR3 runs to 13 residues. The CDR3 loop is CASSQTRRDTQYF. DNA of the CDR3: TGTGCCAGCAGCCAGACTCGACGGGATACGCAGTATTTT.

CDR3 nucleotides: TGTGCCAGCACCAGAGTTGGGGGGTCCCTCTCCTACAATGAGCAGTTCTTC. Amino acids: CASTRVGGSLSYNEQFF. The chain links TRBV27 to TRBJ2-1; D is perhaps TRBD2 (6 bases). Germline assignment: CDR1 MNHEY and CDR2 SMNVEV (reference sequence). V lost 7 bases, J lost 0 bases, and 19 bases lay in between. This CDR3 contains 17 residues.

The chain employs TRBV5-1 and TRBJ1-6, with D perhaps TRBD1 (5 bases). Trimming took off 0 bases at V and 10 bases at J, with 17 bases between the two ends. This CDR3 contains 16 residues. Germline V gene sequence: CDR1 SGHRS, CDR2 YFSETQ. CDR3 protein: CASSLGGGAGQSPLHF. The CDR3 coding sequence is TGCGCCAGCAGCTTGGGAGGTGGGGCAGGGCAATCACCCCTCCACTTT.

This clonotype has a count of ten or more. This chain connects TRBV20-1 to TRBJ2-1; D possibly corresponds to TRBD2 (5 bases). This CDR3 is 14 amino acids long. Trimming cost V 5 bases and J 0 bases, with 11 bases left between them. CDR1 and CDR2 (germline): DFQATT, SNEGSKA (reference sequence). DNA for the CDR3: TGCAGTGCTGGCCGTCGGGACTCCTACAATGAGCAGTTCTTC. This translates into CSAGRRDSYNEQFF.

V gene TRBV21-1 combines with J gene TRBJ2-2; the table calls TRBD2, which could not be checked here. TRBV21-1 corresponds to a pseudogene. CDR3 size: 19 residues. CDR3 region: CASSLPRSGLAGLTGELFF. The CDR3 DNA follows: TGTGCCAGCAGCCTTCCTCGCTCCGGGCTAGCGGGACTCACCGGGGAGCTGTTTTTT.

This clonotype has just a few counts. V gene TRBV7-9 combines with J gene TRBJ2-3, with 8 nucleotides matching TRBD1. Germline assignment: CDR1 SEHNR and CDR2 FQNEAQ (reference sequence). This CDR3 spans 16 amino acids. V lost 3 bases and J lost 1; bases outside the gene matches: 6. The CDR3 nucleotides are TGTGCCAGCAGCTTGCCAGGGGGCGAGGGCACAGATACGCAGTATTTT. Amino acid sequence: CASSLPGGEGTDTQYF.

The table lists this clonotype with a few counts. The V gene is TRBV7-9, the J gene TRBJ1-2, with 7 bases identical to TRBD1. V dropped 10 bases and J dropped 5; count of bases not matched to a gene: 13. Germline lookup yields CDR1 SEHNR and CDR2 FQNEAQ (reference sequence). This CDR3 is built from 14 residues. This CDR3 is CAIGQRQGEYGYTF. CDR3 in DNA: TGTGCCATCGGACAGAGGCAGGGGGAATATGGCTACACCTTC.

The V gene is TRBV14, the J gene TRBJ2-2; D unresolved. CDR3 length: 13 residues. The V end lost 4 bases, the J end lost 8 bases, and 11 bases lay between the germline ends. The germline V gene encodes CDR1 SGHDN and CDR2 FVKESK. CDR3 in amino acids: CASSRRRGGELFF. In DNA, the CDR3 is TGTGCCAGCAGCCGCAGACGTGGGGGGGAGCTGTTTTTT.

The V gene is TRBV4-3, the J gene TRBJ1-5, with no clear D. The germline V and J ends were trimmed by 0 bases and 5 bases, with 11 bases remaining between them. The CDR3 has 15 residues. Per germline, CDR1 LGHNA and CDR2 YSLEER. DNA for the CDR3: TGCGCCAGCAGCCAAGATATTATGGGAGATCAGCCCCAGCATTTT. As protein: CASSQDIMGDQPQHF.

This clonotype was counted between two and nine times. This chain uses TRBV27 with TRBJ2-1, with 9 bases fitting TRBD1. Trimming at V came to 7 bases and at J to 5 bases, leaving 12 bases not matched to a gene. Germline V lookup: CDR1 MNHEY, CDR2 SMNVEV (reference sequence). This CDR3 contains 16 residues. CDR3 sequence: CASTSPGTGNNNEQFF. In DNA, the CDR3 is TGTGCCAGCACCTCGCCCGGGACAGGGAACAACAATGAGCAGTTCTTC.

This clonotype appeared a few times. The chain joins TRBV9 to TRBJ2-7; D assignment may be TRBD1 or TRBD2 (5 bases each). Germline V lookup: CDR1 SGDLS, CDR2 YYNGEE. V was trimmed by 4 bases and J by 2 bases, leaving 19 bases between them. This CDR3 region has 16 residues. The CDR3 nucleotides are TGTGCCAGCAGCCCCCGGGGCAGGTCGACAGCCTACGAGCAGTACTTC. This gives the protein CASSPRGRSTAYEQYF.

The J gene is TRBJ2-5, the V gene TRBV28; 7 bases line up with TRBD1. CDR3 length: 14 amino acids. CDR1 is MDHEN, CDR2 SYDVKM, per germline. Trimming removed 4 bases from V and 5 bases from J; junction bases left unmatched: 7. The CDR3 is CASSSSGTVETQYF. Written as DNA, the CDR3 is TGTGCCAGCAGTTCATCCGGGACAGTTGAGACCCAGTACTTC.